This section outlines one TCR beta chain sequence together with its context. Its antigen remains unidentified. This specimen comes from a study of cytomegalovirus exposure and HLA in healthy donors. Study-wide results and caveats: A later analysis reportedly found that, within productive TCRs, an Asian-associated ancestry cluster had fewer N-insertions than the mean observed across the approximately 600 donors. Earlier results showed most TCR beta V segments being productive about 90% or about 30% of the time. For TCR beta chains, V- and J-gene trimming was later linked to a missense DCLRE1C variant.

V shed 7 bases, J shed 1 base, and the junction held 4 bases outside the gene matches. The CDR3 contains 14 residues. Germline V CDR1 and CDR2: MNHNS, SASEGT. Amplification used 60 Vbeta primers and 13 Jbeta primers. Some clones are missing from TCRdb's copy, which holds only in-frame ones; the method was immunoSEQ multiplex PCR. This sample lists fewer than 70,000 clones; its ten largest clones have 4% to 5.5%. This clonotype was obtained from a man aged 25-40 years in good health and CMV-seropositive. This chain joins TRBV6-1 and TRBJ1-5; 7 bases line up with TRBD1. Material for sequencing was PBMCs. CDR3 residues: CASNLGQSNQPQHF. DNA of the CDR3: TGTGCCAGCAACCTGGGACAGAGCAATCAGCCCCAGCATTTT.